This TCR beta chain was identified in a study of T cell responses to AZD1222 COVID-19 vaccine. CDR1 is LNHDA, CDR2 SQIVND, per germline (reference sequence). The CDR3 runs 12 residues. V gave up 8 bases and J gave up 8 bases, with 13 bases separating them. As concerns this clone: Its target is not known.

The method was immunoSEQ multiplex PCR; TCRdb's version includes in-frame clones alone and lacks a portion of them. The sample contains 80,000 to 100,000 clones, around nine tenths of which appear only once. Findings and limits, study-wide: Clonal diversity was possibly underestimated; the donors were predominantly white British and more often female.

V usage is TRBV19 and J usage is TRBJ1-3; no firm D call. The receptor was derived from an adult in good health. This material consisted of peripheral blood, taken on day 0 of AZD1222 vaccination. The CDR3 bases are TGTGCCAGTTGGGGTGTAATGGACACCATATATTTT. Translation gives CASWGVMDTIYF.